This T cell receptor (beta chain) was documented in a study of low-dose radiotherapy and immunotherapy resistance in tumors (dated by TCRdb to 2022 to 2024). The study in broad terms: Patients in Cohort 1 were given 0.5 Gy per fraction every 2 weeks, and the prescribed total PTV dose was 6.5 Gy. Every two weeks, patients got intravenous cyclophosphamide at 200 mg/m2, given one day ahead of each radiation and immunotherapy administration. Aspirin 300 mg was taken orally once daily by patients for four cycles, starting on cycle 1 day 1. The translational analysis covered eight patients: three from the first dose cohort and the first five from the second dose cohort. Patients were given nivolumab as a 240 mg flat dose every two weeks and ipilimumab at 1 mg/kg every six weeks, with both drugs delivered intravenously. For Cohort 2, the dose was 1 Gy per fraction given every two weeks, adding up to 13 Gy in total across 26 weeks. No randomization into treatment groups was done for the people taking part in the trial.

The CDR3 runs 16 amino acids, cysteine and phenylalanine included. Only the CDR3 DNA stays, 48 bases, in frame from base 1. Ends trimmed: V by 3 bases, J by 2 bases; bases unmatched to a gene: 5. The germline V gene (reference sequence) sets CDR1 to LNHDA and CDR2 to SQIVND. Superscript III and a set of TRAV- and TRBV-specific primers were used to synthesize first-strand cDNA, so that both TCRalpha and TCRbeta chains were covered. An approximately 20-cycle PCR with Phusion amplified the TCRs, pairing a constant-region primer with the adapter that was attached to the V primers. Isolated mRNA was amplified with the MessageAmp II aRNA Amplification Kit, using a roughly 15-hour in vitro transcription at 37°C. The Dynabeads mRNA DIRECT Purification Kit was used to isolate mRNA for TCR sequencing. Indexed Illumina adapters were added in a second 25-cycle Phusion PCR, and the resulting products were purified with AMPure XP beads. The study's own analysis went as follows. Using custom Perl scripts, TCR sequences that encoded the same protein were pooled, out-of-frame sequences were dropped, and the abundance of each clonotype was calculated. Any TCR sequence backed by just one read was left out of the analysis. The metrics used to describe the repertoires included Shannon entropy, Gini index, clonality, richness, and the frequency of TCRs shared between repertoires. In-frame beta chains were kept once TCRdb had trimmed the public reads at Q25 with fastp and called clones with MiXCR. Every distinct CDR3 protein forms one entry, paired with its most common genes and DNA. The V and J calls shown here were made by TCRdb, not taken from the authors' results. This sample has roughly 15,000 distinct CDR3 sequences in its table, and approximately 70% of those were observed once. The ten biggest clones cover approximately 5% of the sample.

Remarks on this clonotype: The specificity of this receptor is unknown. One base away there is no much larger clone; base qualities are not given.

The donors came from RACIN, which was a single-arm phase I dose-escalation trial that paired nivolumab and ipilimumab with aspirin, low-dose cyclophosphamide and low-dose radiotherapy. Patients were eligible if they had advanced solid tumors that were TIL-negative. The receptor was isolated from a human donor with advanced metastatic prostate, ovarian, gallbladder or colorectal cancer (not recorded which). This table probably holds off-target reads from a library built for another chain. The rearranged segments are TRBV19 and TRBJ2-3; 10 bases in the middle match TRBD2. CDR3 protein: CASSMGLAGATDTQYF. The nucleotides are TGTGCCAGTAGTATGGGCCTAGCGGGGGCCACAGATACGCAGTATTTT. The full variable domain, with segments outside the CDR3 supplied by the reference TRBV19 and TRBJ2-3 proteins, appears as DGGITQSPKYLFRKEGQNVTLSCEQNLNHDAMYWYRQDPGQGLRLIYYSQIVNDFQKGDIAEGYSVSREKKESFPLTVTSAQKNPTAFYLCASSMGLAGATDTQYFGPGTRLTVL.